This TCR beta chain was observed in a study of blood T cell repertoires in COVID-19. Study at large: From the United States, Italy and Spain came samples of acute and convalescent COVID-19. T cells, B-cell-depleted T cells, or PBMCs supplied cDNA or gDNA.

Per the authors' pipeline: How many nucleated cells were present was estimated from reference gene primer amplification. The assay was immunoSEQ multiplex PCR, and TCRdb's table has in-frame clones only and misses some. The V and J calls and clone size come from that table; D and trimming were worked out from the DNA. The table has about 170,000 clones, 82% seen once. The CDR3 runs 14 residues. With V trimmed by 4 bases and J by 4 bases, 5 bases remained unmatched. CDR1 and CDR2 from the germline V gene are GTSNPN and SVGIG (reference sequence). Sequenced: peripheral blood. The sequence was obtained from a woman aged 70-85 years with acute or convalescent COVID-19. This chain links TRBV30 with TRBJ2-7; 12 bases are shared with TRBD1. The CDR3 loop is CAWTGTGGRYEQYF. CDR3 DNA: TGTGCCTGGACCGGGACAGGGGGCAGGTACGAGCAGTACTTC.